The clone carrying this TCR beta chain was counted once. These data belong to a study of somatic mutations in cytotoxic T cells in rheumatoid arthritis. This table comes from immunoSEQ multiplex PCR, and its TCRdb copy is limited to in-frame clones, with some not included. The sample contains approximately 24,000 clones, 70% to 80% of which appear only once. This TCR came from a woman aged 18 to 35 in good health. Sequencing used CD8+ T cells sorted from blood.

The CDR3 bases are TGTGCCAGCAGTGAAGGGTGGCGGGAGGATGAGCAGTTCTTC. Translation gives CASSEGWREDEQFF. The chain carries TRBV25-1 and TRBJ2-1, with 8 bases identical to TRBD2. The length of the CDR3 is 14 residues. With V trimmed by 2 bases and J by 8 bases, 5 bases remained unmatched. Germline CDR1 MGHDK, CDR2 SYGVNS.